What follows are 19 T cell receptor beta chains derived from one specimen sequenced in a study of T cells in Graves' hyperthyroidism and ophthalmopathy. RNA transcripts served as the template for amplifying TCR beta CDR3 regions. Using the HTBI primer set, a first-round RT-PCR was run on the TCR CDR3. TCRdb reanalysed the multiplex PCR reads using MiXCR and keeps one entry per CDR3 protein. The repertoire holds approximately 400,000 distinct CDR3 sequences, with less than 20% as singletons. The sample was blood. The source is a man younger than 35 with Graves' ophthalmopathy.

This clonotype was recorded many times. The chain couples TRBV2 to TRBJ2-5; 11 bases match TRBD2. The CDR3 runs 15 residues. V was pared by 2 bases and J by 3 bases, with 2 bases of the junction left unmatched. Germline V gene sequence: CDR1 SNHLY, CDR2 FYNNEI. CDR3 residues: CASSEMGLAEETQYF. The DNA for the CDR3 is TGTGCCAGCAGTGAAATGGGACTAGCGGAAGAGACCCAGTACTTC.

This clonotype was picked up many times. The chain carries TRBV2 and TRBJ1-2; no firm D call. Germline V gene lookup returns CDR1 SNHLY and CDR2 FYNNEI. This CDR3 spans 13 amino acids. With 6 bases removed from V and 6 bases from J, the gap between germline ends came to 14 bases. The CDR3 loop is CASRGSTENGYTF. CDR3 coding DNA: TGTGCCAGCAGGGGGTCCACGGAGAATGGCTACACCTTC. Together with reference TRBV2 and TRBJ1-2, the CDR3 gives the full variable domain: EPEVTQTPSHQVTQMGQEVILRCVPISNHLYFYWYRQILGQKVEFLVSFYNNEISEKSEIFDDQFSVERPDGSNFTLKIRSTKLEDSAMYFCASRGSTENGYTFGSGTRLTVV.

The table lists this clonotype with many counts. This chain uses TRBV11-2 with TRBJ2-7, with D hard to call. The CDR3 has 13 residues. Germline V gives CDR1 SGHAT, CDR2 FQNNGV. V was shortened by 2 bases and J by 3 bases, with 8 bases between the two germline ends. CDR3 amino acids: CASSLLQIYEQYF. The CDR3, as DNA: TGTGCCAGCAGCTTACTACAGATCTACGAGCAGTACTTC.

Many counts were recorded for this clonotype. This rearrangement joins TRBV27 to TRBJ1-5, with D possibly being TRBD1 (5 bases). V dropped 0 bases and J dropped 9 bases, with 12 bases sitting between them. The CDR3 has 14 amino acids. From germline, CDR1 is MNHEY and CDR2 SMNVEV (reference sequence). DNA of the CDR3: TGTGCCAGCAGTTTATCAGGGGCCGGGGCGCCCCAGCATTTT. Encoded protein: CASSLSGAGAPQHF.

The table lists this clonotype with many counts. The chain combines TRBV3-1 with TRBJ1-2; D is ambiguous. Trimming cost V 7 bases and J 8 bases, with 17 bases left between them. Germline V lookup: CDR1 LGHDT, CDR2 YNNKEL (reference sequence). The CDR3 extends over 13 amino acids. In DNA, the CDR3 is TGTGCCAGCACTTTTGATGAGGCCGTAGGCTACACCTTC. This translates into CASTFDEAVGYTF.

The V gene is TRBV20-1, the J gene TRBJ2-1; the match to TRBD2 covers 9 bases. Trimming cost V 6 bases and J 10 bases; bases outside gene matches: 13. The germline V gene encodes CDR1 DFQATT and CDR2 SNEGSKA (reference sequence). This CDR3 comprises 14 residues. Here the CDR3 DNA reads TGCAGTGCCACGCCAGCGGGGGGTTCCTTGGAGCAGTTCTTC. It yields the protein CSATPAGGSLEQFF.

This clonotype was detected a few times. The chain carries TRBV7-9 and TRBJ2-5, with D perhaps being TRBD1 or TRBD2 (5 bases each). Trimming left V 4 bases short and J 4 bases short, with 16 bases between. Per germline, CDR1 SEHNR and CDR2 FQNEAQ (reference sequence). The CDR3 runs 15 residues. CDR3 sequence reads: CASSSPSGRRETQYF. The CDR3 DNA reads as TGTGCCAGCAGCTCGCCCTCGGGGCGGAGAGAGACCCAGTACTTC.

There are many counts of this clonotype. The genes are TRBV7-3 and TRBJ2-1, with a weak D call TRBD2 (6 bases). CDR3 length equals 15 residues. Germline V lookup: CDR1 SGHTA, CDR2 FQGTGA. Trimming left V 4 bases short and J 4 bases short, with 14 bases between. CDR3 bases: TGTGCCAGCAGCTCCGGGTCCGGGGGATACAATGAGCAGTTCTTC. Translating it yields CASSSGSGGYNEQFF. The entire variable domain, with the rest obtained from reference TRBV7-3 and TRBJ2-1, is as follows: GAGVSQTPSNKVTEKGKYVELRCDPISGHTALYWYRQSLGQGPEFLIYFQGTGAADDSGLPNDRFFAVRPEGSVSTLKIQRTERGDSAVYLCASSSGSGGYNEQFFGPGTRLTVL.

This clonotype occurred many times. The V call is TRBV12-3 or TRBV12-4, the J call TRBJ1-1; TRBD1 is a possible D gene (5 bases). This CDR3 is 15 amino acids long. V dropped 1 base and J dropped 3 bases, with 12 bases sitting between them. For the CDR3, the DNA is TGTGCCAGCAGTTTAGAAGGGGCGCAGTACACTGAAGCTTTCTTT. Translating gives CASSLEGAQYTEAFF.

This clonotype was picked up many times. The V and J genes are TRBV5-1 and TRBJ2-7; weak D call: TRBD1 (7 bases). The V end was cut by 3 bases, the J end by 1 base, with 11 bases between. The CDR3 covers 14 residues. Germline V lookup: CDR1 SGHRS, CDR2 YFSETQ. CDR3 region: CASSSAGGSYEQYF. The CDR3 bases are TGCGCCAGCAGCTCAGCAGGGGGGTCCTACGAGCAGTACTTC. Using reference TRBV5-1 and TRBJ2-7 for the parts outside the CDR3, the full variable domain is KAGVTQTPRYLIKTRGQQVTLSCSPISGHRSVSWYQQTPGQGLQFLFEYFSETQRNKGNFPGRFSGRQFSNSRSEMNVSTLELGDSALYLCASSSAGGSYEQYFGPGTRLTVT.

This chain links TRBV7-2 with TRBJ1-2; the D is unclear. The germline V and J ends were trimmed by 1 base and 1 base, with 7 bases remaining between them. The CDR3 is 14 amino acids. Germline CDR1 reads SGHTA; CDR2 reads FQGNSA. The CDR3 nucleotides are TGTGCCAGCAGCTTAGGGACGGATAACTATGGCTACACCTTC. It translates to CASSLGTDNYGYTF.

V and J are TRBV5-6 and TRBJ1-1, with D perhaps TRBD1 (6 bases). Germline V gene sequence: CDR1 SGHDT, CDR2 YYEEEE. This CDR3 is built from 14 residues. The germline V and J ends were trimmed by 5 bases and 4 bases, with 15 bases remaining between them. The CDR3 sequence is CASRTRGAGTEAFF. The CDR3 nucleotides are TGTGCCAGCAGGACCCGGGGGGCGGGCACTGAAGCTTTCTTT.

The chain joins TRBV6-1 to TRBJ1-3; D may be TRBD1 (6 bases). In germline, CDR1 is MNHNS, CDR2 SASEGT. Trimming took 8 bases from V and 0 from J, leaving 20 bases between them. The CDR3 has 17 amino acids. The CDR3 nucleotides read TGTGCCAGCGGAACCTTCGGACAGACTTTCTCTGGAAACACCATATATTTT. This encodes CASGTFGQTFSGNTIYF.

The chain couples TRBV12-3 or TRBV12-4 to TRBJ1-2; 10 nucleotides match TRBD1. This CDR3 spans 17 amino acids. The V and J ends lost 7 bases and 4 bases, in that order; junction bases with no gene match: 15. The DNA of the CDR3 is TGTGCCAGCACCGACGGGACAGGGGCCGTTATCACCTATGGCTACACCTTC. Encoded protein: CASTDGTGAVITYGYTF.

This clonotype came up many times. The chain combines TRBV9 with TRBJ1-4, with D unresolved. The V and J ends lost 0 bases and 6 bases respectively, with 6 bases between them. CDR1 and CDR2 from the germline V gene are SGDLS and YYNGEE. This CDR3 contains 13 residues. DNA for the CDR3: TGTGCCAGCAGCGTAGCGGTGGATGAAAAACTGTTTTTT. Its translation: CASSVAVDEKLFF.

This clonotype was observed a handful of times. The chain carries TRBV11-2 and TRBJ2-3, with 7 bases matching TRBD1. CDR3 length equals 16 residues. After removal of 5 bases from V and 0 bases from J, the junction contained 8 bases not matched to a gene. Per germline, CDR1 SGHAT and CDR2 FQNNGV. The CDR3 reads CASSTRQGASTDTQYF. CDR3 DNA sequence: TGTGCCAGCAGCACCCGACAGGGTGCTAGCACAGATACGCAGTATTTT.

This chain connects TRBV9 to TRBJ2-7; 13 bases fit TRBD2. The CDR3 covers 17 residues. The junction had 7 bases not matched to a gene; V was cut back by 4 bases and J by 0 bases. Looked up from germline, CDR1 is SGDLS and CDR2 is YYNGEE. CDR3 residues: CASSRTSGGGSSYEQYF. DNA for the CDR3: TGTGCCAGCAGCCGGACTAGCGGGGGCGGAAGCTCCTACGAGCAGTACTTC.

This clonotype was counted only a few times. The chain recombines TRBV29-1 with TRBJ2-7; 7 bases are a match to TRBD1. The junction had 6 bases not matched to a gene; V was cut back by 2 bases and J by 2 bases. Germline CDR1 is SQVTM and CDR2 is ANQGSEA. The CDR3 sequence is 14 residues long. CDR3 residues: CSVELQGKTYEQYF. The CDR3 DNA follows: TGCAGCGTTGAATTACAGGGGAAGACCTACGAGCAGTACTTC.

Ten or more counts support this clonotype. This sequence joins TRBV12-3 or TRBV12-4 and TRBJ1-5; TRBD1 is a possible D gene (5 bases). The CDR3 spans 16 residues. Trimming removed 5 bases at V and 0 bases at J, with 14 bases between. In DNA form, the CDR3 reads TGTGCCAGCAGTCCACAGGTTTTGGATAGCAATCAGCCCCAGCATTTT. Its protein product is CASSPQVLDSNQPQHF.